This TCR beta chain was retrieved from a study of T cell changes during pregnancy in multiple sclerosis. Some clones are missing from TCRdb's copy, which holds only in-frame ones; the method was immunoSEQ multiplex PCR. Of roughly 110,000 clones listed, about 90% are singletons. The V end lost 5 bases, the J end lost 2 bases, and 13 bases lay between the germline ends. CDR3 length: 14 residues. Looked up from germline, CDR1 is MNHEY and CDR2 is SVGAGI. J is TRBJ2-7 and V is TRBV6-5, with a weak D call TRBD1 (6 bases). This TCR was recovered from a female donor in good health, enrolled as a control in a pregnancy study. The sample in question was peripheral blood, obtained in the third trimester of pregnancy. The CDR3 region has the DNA TGTGCCAGCAGTATGGACAGTCCACCCTACGAGCAGTACTTC. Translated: CASSMDSPPYEQYF.